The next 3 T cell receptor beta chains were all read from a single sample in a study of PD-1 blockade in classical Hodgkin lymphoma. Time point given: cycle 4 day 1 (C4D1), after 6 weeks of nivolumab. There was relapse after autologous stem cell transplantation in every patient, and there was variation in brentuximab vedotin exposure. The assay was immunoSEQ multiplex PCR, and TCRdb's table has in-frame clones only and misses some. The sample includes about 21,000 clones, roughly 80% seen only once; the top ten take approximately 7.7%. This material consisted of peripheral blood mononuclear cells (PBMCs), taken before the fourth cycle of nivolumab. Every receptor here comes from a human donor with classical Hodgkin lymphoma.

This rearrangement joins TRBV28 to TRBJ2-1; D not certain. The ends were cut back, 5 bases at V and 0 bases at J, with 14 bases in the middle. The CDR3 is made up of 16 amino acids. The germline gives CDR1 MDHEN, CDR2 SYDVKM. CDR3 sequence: CASSHDGSSSYNEQFF. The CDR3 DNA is TGTGCCAGCAGTCATGACGGCAGCAGCTCCTACAATGAGCAGTTCTTC.

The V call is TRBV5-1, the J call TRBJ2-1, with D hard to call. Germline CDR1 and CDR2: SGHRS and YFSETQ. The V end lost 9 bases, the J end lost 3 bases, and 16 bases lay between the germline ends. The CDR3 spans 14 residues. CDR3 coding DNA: TGCGCCACCATCCGAGCACCGGGCTACAATGAGCAGTTCTTC. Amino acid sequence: CATIRAPGYNEQFF.

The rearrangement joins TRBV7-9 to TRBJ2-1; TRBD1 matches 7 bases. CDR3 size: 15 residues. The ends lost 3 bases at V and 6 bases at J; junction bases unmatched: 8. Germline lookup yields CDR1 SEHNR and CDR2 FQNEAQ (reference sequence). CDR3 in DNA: TGTGCCAGCAGCTTTTCTGAACAGGGGCGCAATGAGCAGTTCTTC. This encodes CASSFSEQGRNEQFF.